Below, 20 T cell receptor beta chains from the same sample are listed, as sequenced in a study of shared clonotypes between healthy human individuals. Assay used: immunoSEQ multiplex PCR; TCRdb lists only in-frame clones, some missing. The repertoire holds hundreds of thousands of clones, 95% to 98% seen once, with roughly 0.29% in the top ten. Naive CD8 cells lacked CD45RO and underwent positive selection for CCR7, leaving out terminally differentiated effector memory CD45RA+ cells. The specimen sequenced was naive CD8+ T cells sorted from blood. The receptors were sampled from a man aged 25-40 years in good health.

The chain carries TRBV29-1 and TRBJ2-7; D is perhaps TRBD2 (5 bases). Germline CDR1 and CDR2: SQVTM and ANQGSEA. Trimming pared 4 bases from V and 1 base from J, leaving 11 bases between. The CDR3 is made up of 13 amino acids. The CDR3 nucleotides are TGCAGCGTTGTATCCACTAGTTCCTACGAGCAGTACTTC. Amino acid sequence: CSVVSTSSYEQYF.

The chain combines TRBV7-9 with TRBJ2-7; the match to TRBD2 covers 8 bases. With 6 bases clipped from V and 2 bases from J, the junction kept 15 bases outside the gene matches. The CDR3 runs 17 residues. Looked up from germline, CDR1 is SEHNR and CDR2 is FQNEAQ (reference sequence). CDR3 DNA: TGTGCCAGCAGTTCATGGACCGGGACTAGGGGTACCTACGAGCAGTACTTC. This codes for CASSSWTGTRGTYEQYF.

The V call is TRBV4-1, the J call TRBJ1-2; tentatively, D is TRBD1 (6 bases). V lost 6 bases and J lost 2, with 19 bases in between. CDR3 length: 16 residues. The germline gives CDR1 MGHRA, CDR2 YSYEKL. The CDR3 DNA reads TGCGCCAGCAGGACCCACGAGGGGGAGGAAAACTATGGCTACACCTTC. This gives the protein CASRTHEGEENYGYTF.

V usage is TRBV9 and J usage is TRBJ2-7; the match to TRBD1 covers 7 bases. The germline V gene encodes CDR1 SGDLS and CDR2 YYNGEE. CDR3 length: 14 residues. V shed 5 bases, J shed 1 base, and the junction held 6 bases outside the gene matches. Here the CDR3 DNA reads TGTGCCAGCAGTCCGGCAGGGGGATCCTACGAGCAGTACTTC. Translating it yields CASSPAGGSYEQYF. Together with reference TRBV9 and TRBJ2-7, the CDR3 gives the full variable domain: DSGVTQTPKHLITATGQRVTLRCSPRSGDLSVYWYQQSLDQGLQFLIQYYNGEERAKGNILERFSAQQFPDLHSELNLSSLELGDSALYFCASSPAGGSYEQYFGPGTRLTVT.

The chain is built from TRBV7-9 and TRBJ1-1, with 7 positions matching TRBD1. CDR3 size: 13 residues. Germline CDR1 is SEHNR and CDR2 is FQNEAQ (reference sequence). V shed 5 bases and J 8 bases; nucleotides not matched to a gene: 8. This CDR3 is CASSAPGQREAFF. CDR3 in DNA: TGTGCCAGCAGCGCGCCGGGACAGCGAGAAGCTTTCTTT.

This clone was seen only once. The V call is TRBV9, the J call TRBJ2-7, with 11 nucleotides matching TRBD2. Germline V lookup: CDR1 SGDLS, CDR2 YYNGEE. CDR3 length: 14 residues. The V and J ends lost 3 bases and 6 bases, in that order; junction bases with no gene match: 5. The CDR3, as DNA: TGTGCCAGCAGCGAGACTAGCGGGACGGGCGAGCAGTACTTC. Translating it yields CASSETSGTGEQYF.

The chain recombines TRBV28 with TRBJ2-7; no clear D. The CDR3 runs to 12 residues. The ends were cut back, 6 bases at V and 4 bases at J, with 10 bases in the middle. CDR1 and CDR2 (germline): MDHEN, SYDVKM. The CDR3 region has the DNA TGTGCCAGCAGCCGTGCCCTATACGAGCAGTACTTC. Its protein is CASSRALYEQYF.

The chain links TRBV29-1 to TRBJ1-1; D is undetermined. The CDR3 consists of 15 residues. V was pared by 6 bases and J by 0 bases, with 17 bases between. The germline V gene has CDR1 SQVTM and CDR2 ANQGSEA. The CDR3 nucleotides read TGCAGCGTAGCCCCTGGGTGGGGAATGAACACTGAAGCTTTCTTT. Its translation is CSVAPGWGMNTEAFF.

The rearrangement joins TRBV5-4 to TRBJ2-7, with 7 bases lining up with TRBD1. The CDR3 totals 14 residues. V was clipped by 4 bases and J by 3 bases; unmatched bases: 7. Per germline, CDR1 SGHNT and CDR2 YYREEE (reference sequence). CDR3 DNA sequence: TGTGCCAGCAGCGGCCGGGACAGCGTCTACGAGCAGTACTTC. Its translation: CASSGRDSVYEQYF.

In this sample, this clone turned up once. The gene calls are TRBV4-1 and TRBJ2-1, with 11 bases identical to TRBD2. Germline assignment: CDR1 MGHRA and CDR2 YSYEKL. With 3 bases clipped from V and 3 bases from J, the junction kept 4 bases outside the gene matches. The CDR3 runs to 16 residues. This CDR3 is CASSQAGLADYNEQFF. The CDR3 region has the DNA TGCGCCAGCAGCCAGGCGGGACTAGCGGACTACAATGAGCAGTTCTTC.

This rearrangement joins TRBV7-9 to TRBJ2-7, with TRBD1 matching 9 bases. CDR3 size: 16 residues. V was clipped by 5 bases and J by 3 bases; unmatched bases: 11. Germline CDR1 SEHNR, CDR2 FQNEAQ (reference sequence). The CDR3 coding sequence is TGTGCCAGCAGCCAAACCGGGACAGGGTTTTACTACGAGCAGTACTTC. Its translation is CASSQTGTGFYYEQYF.

J is TRBJ2-1 and V is TRBV7-6; the D gene is possibly TRBD2 (6 bases). CDR1 and CDR2 from the germline V gene are SGHVS and FNYEAQ. V dropped 2 bases and J dropped 4 bases, with 18 bases sitting between them. This CDR3 spans 17 amino acids. This CDR3 is CASSLNQPAGKYNEQFF. In DNA form, the CDR3 reads TGTGCCAGCAGCTTAAATCAACCGGCGGGAAAATACAATGAGCAGTTCTTC.

The chain employs TRBV28 and TRBJ1-5, with 8 positions matching TRBD1. The CDR3 contains 14 residues. With V trimmed by 4 bases and J by 4 bases, 3 bases remained unmatched. Germline V lookup: CDR1 MDHEN, CDR2 SYDVKM. The CDR3 DNA reads TGTGCCAGCAGTTCTCACAGGGGGAATCAGCCCCAGCATTTT. Amino acids: CASSSHRGNQPQHF.

J is TRBJ2-7 and V is TRBV29-1; TRBD1 is a possible D gene (5 bases). The germline V and J ends were trimmed by 6 bases and 5 bases, with 17 bases remaining between them. The CDR3 sequence is 13 residues long. Germline CDR1 is SQVTM and CDR2 is ANQGSEA. The CDR3 spells CSVVGQGADEQYF. The DNA for the CDR3 is TGCAGCGTCGTAGGACAAGGGGCTGACGAGCAGTACTTC.

CDR3 nucleotide sequence: TGTGCCAGTAGCTCTCTAGCTAACTCCTACAATGAGCAGTTCTTC. Its protein is CASSSLANSYNEQFF. The genes are TRBV19 and TRBJ2-1; TRBD2 might be the D (5 bases). The CDR3 spans 15 residues. The V and J ends lost 6 bases and 0 bases respectively, with 12 bases between them. Germline lookup yields CDR1 LNHDA and CDR2 SQIVND (reference sequence).

About this clone itself: Distinct nucleotide sequences in the sample also encode this CDR3. The V call is TRBV7-9, the J call TRBJ2-5; D not resolved. This CDR3 has 12 amino acids. Germline CDR1 reads SEHNR; CDR2 reads FQNEAQ (reference sequence). The V end lost 2 bases, the J end lost 5 bases, and 6 bases lay between the germline ends. CDR3 region: CASSLLGETQYF. The CDR3 nucleotides read TGTGCCAGCAGCTTACTGGGGGAGACCCAGTACTTC.

The chain recombines TRBV11-2 with TRBJ2-3; 9 nucleotides agree with TRBD2. This CDR3 region has 16 residues. CDR1 and CDR2 (germline): SGHAT, FQNNGV. Germline trimming cut 5 bases from V and 2 bases from J; bases unmatched to any gene: 8. CDR3 residues: CASSPAGGWITDTQYF. In DNA, the CDR3 is TGTGCCAGCAGCCCAGCGGGGGGTTGGATCACAGATACGCAGTATTTT.

The chain uses TRBV15 and TRBJ2-7, with D maybe TRBD1 (5 bases). The V end was cut by 3 bases, the J end by 5 bases, with 11 bases between. Germline CDR1 and CDR2: LNHNV and YYDKDF (reference sequence). This CDR3 is built from 13 residues. The CDR3 spells CATSSFRVDEQYF. CDR3 in DNA: TGTGCCACCAGCAGCTTCAGGGTGGACGAGCAGTACTTC.

CDR3 bases: TGTGCCAGCACCCTCGGGACAGGGGACGCCTACGAGCAGTACTTC. Its protein is CASTLGTGDAYEQYF. The chain joins TRBV5-4 to TRBJ2-7, with TRBD1 matching 10 bases. V shed 6 bases, J shed 2 bases, and the junction held 8 bases outside the gene matches. Germline V gene lookup returns CDR1 SGHNT and CDR2 YYREEE (reference sequence). The CDR3 consists of 15 residues.

The rearrangement uses TRBV11-2 and TRBJ2-7; D possibly corresponds to TRBD2 (6 bases). The V gene lost 0 bases and the J gene lost 3 bases, with 9 bases spanning the gap. Germline V CDR1 and CDR2: SGHAT, FQNNGV. CDR3 length: 14 residues. Here the CDR3 reads CASSLDIGSYEQYF. The CDR3 DNA follows: TGTGCCAGCAGCTTAGATATCGGGAGCTACGAGCAGTACTTC.